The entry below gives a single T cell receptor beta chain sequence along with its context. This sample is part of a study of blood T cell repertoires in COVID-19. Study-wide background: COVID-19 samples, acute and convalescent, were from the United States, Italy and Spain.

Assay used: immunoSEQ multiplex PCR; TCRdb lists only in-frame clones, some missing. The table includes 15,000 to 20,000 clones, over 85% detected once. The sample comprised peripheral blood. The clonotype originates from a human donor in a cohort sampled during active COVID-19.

In nucleotides, the CDR3 is TGTGCCATCAGTGATGGGGATGGGAGGGGTGAGAACACTGAAGCTTTCTTT. Amino acid sequence: CAISDGDGRGENTEAFF. V and J are TRBV10-3 and TRBJ1-1; possibly TRBD1 for D (5 bases). This CDR3 has 17 amino acids. V dropped 3 bases and J dropped 1 base, with 18 bases sitting between them. Germline V gene sequence: CDR1 ENHRY, CDR2 SYGVKD.